The rows below give T cell receptor beta chains drawn from one sample of a study of blood T cell repertoires in COVID-19. Some clones are missing from TCRdb's copy, which holds only in-frame ones; the method was immunoSEQ multiplex PCR. The sample yields 250,000 to 350,000 clones, 90% seen once. The source material was peripheral blood. The receptors stem from a woman aged 30 to 39 with COVID-19, enrolled during active disease. Each CDR3 is given with its conserved first and last residue. The D gene is left open where the match is weak. Some rows mark clone size as missing; the rest say once, few, many or name a class of expanded clone.

v_gene: TRBV2; d_gene: -; j_gene: TRBJ1-5; abundance: -; CDR3nt: TGTGCCAGCAGTGAGTTTGCGGGGGTCAGCAATCAGCCCCAGCATTTT; CDR3aa: CASSEFAGVSNQPQHF
v_gene: TRBV5-1; d_gene: -; j_gene: TRBJ2-7; abundance: -; CDR3nt: TGCGCCAGCAGCCGTACACCAGAATACGAGCAGTACTTC; CDR3aa: CASSRTPEYEQYF
v_gene: TRBV28; d_gene: TRBD1; j_gene: TRBJ1-4; abundance: -; CDR3nt: TGTGCCAGCAGCAAAACAGGGGGATATAGTGAAAAACTGTTTTTT; CDR3aa: CASSKTGGYSEKLFF
v_gene: TRBV28; d_gene: -; j_gene: TRBJ2-1; abundance: once; CDR3nt: TGTGCCAGCAGATTTAGCGCGGCTGGGAATGAGCAGTTCTTC; CDR3aa: CASRFSAAGNEQFF
v_gene: TRBV6-5; d_gene: TRBD2; j_gene: TRBJ2-1; abundance: once; CDR3nt: TGTGCCAGCAGGAGTAGCGGGGTGACTTACGGTGAGCAGTTCTTC; CDR3aa: CASRSSGVTYGEQFF
v_gene: TRBV6-2/TRBV6-3; d_gene: -; j_gene: TRBJ2-7; abundance: few; CDR3nt: TGTGCCAGCAGTCGCCTTCGGGGTACCTACGAGCAGTACTTC; CDR3aa: CASSRLRGTYEQYF
v_gene: TRBV30; d_gene: TRBD1; j_gene: TRBJ1-6; abundance: -; CDR3nt: TGTGCCTGGAGGGTGGCCGGGACAGCTAATTCACCCCTCCACTTT; CDR3aa: CAWRVAGTANSPLHF
v_gene: TRBV5-8; d_gene: -; j_gene: TRBJ1-5; abundance: -; CDR3nt: TGTGCCAGCAGCCCCCTTCCCCGTTCAGCCCAGCATTTT; CDR3aa: CASSPLPRSAQHF
v_gene: TRBV5-1; d_gene: -; j_gene: TRBJ1-1; abundance: -; CDR3nt: TGCGCCAGCAGCTTGACAGGTTCGAGGAACACTGAAGCTTTCTTT; CDR3aa: CASSLTGSRNTEAFF
v_gene: TRBV5-1; d_gene: -; j_gene: TRBJ1-5; abundance: -; CDR3nt: TGCGCCAGCAGCTTGGACACAGGCCCAAATCAGCCCCAGCATTTT; CDR3aa: CASSLDTGPNQPQHF
v_gene: TRBV5-5; d_gene: TRBD2; j_gene: TRBJ2-7; abundance: -; CDR3nt: TGTGCCAGCAGCCCCGGGGTAGCGGGACGGTCACAGTACTTC; CDR3aa: CASSPGVAGRSQYF
v_gene: TRBV5-1; d_gene: -; j_gene: TRBJ1-4; abundance: -; CDR3nt: TGCGCCAGCAGCTTGGTAGGGGGTACAACTAATGAAAAACTGTTTTTT; CDR3aa: CASSLVGGTTNEKLFF
v_gene: TRBV2; d_gene: -; j_gene: TRBJ1-5; abundance: few; CDR3nt: TGTGCCAGCAGTGAGCTTGACAGCTATCAGCCCCAGCATTTT; CDR3aa: CASSELDSYQPQHF
v_gene: TRBV20-1; d_gene: TRBD2; j_gene: TRBJ2-5; abundance: -; CDR3nt: TGCAGTGCTAGACTTACTAGCGGACCGTACTTC; CDR3aa: CSARLTSGPYF
v_gene: TRBV28; d_gene: -; j_gene: TRBJ2-7; abundance: -; CDR3nt: TGTGCCAGCAGTCCTAACCGGGACGAGCAGTACTTC; CDR3aa: CASSPNRDEQYF
v_gene: TRBV5-1; d_gene: TRBD1; j_gene: TRBJ2-7; abundance: -; CDR3nt: TGCGCCAGCAGCCCCCCGGGACAGGGGTACGAGCAGTACTTC; CDR3aa: CASSPPGQGYEQYF
v_gene: TRBV30; d_gene: -; j_gene: TRBJ1-1; abundance: -; CDR3nt: TGTGCCTGGGGTGGACAGAGGCGAACTGAAGCTTTCTTT; CDR3aa: CAWGGQRRTEAFF
v_gene: TRBV9; d_gene: -; j_gene: TRBJ1-2; abundance: -; CDR3nt: TGTGCCAGCAGCGTAGCTCACCGGGACTCCTATGGCTACACCTTC; CDR3aa: CASSVAHRDSYGYTF
v_gene: TRBV7-6; d_gene: TRBD1; j_gene: TRBJ2-2; abundance: few; CDR3nt: TGTGCCAGCAGCTCACGACGGACAGGGAGCACCGGGGAGCTGTTTTTT; CDR3aa: CASSSRRTGSTGELFF
v_gene: TRBV30; d_gene: TRBD1; j_gene: TRBJ1-3; abundance: -; CDR3nt: TGTGCCTGGAGGAAAACAGGGGGCTTAGGAAACACCATATATTTT; CDR3aa: CAWRKTGGLGNTIYF
v_gene: TRBV5-1; d_gene: TRBD1; j_gene: TRBJ1-5; abundance: -; CDR3nt: TGCGCCAGCAGCTGGGACAGCGTCAATCAGCCCCAGCATTTT; CDR3aa: CASSWDSVNQPQHF
v_gene: TRBV7-9; d_gene: -; j_gene: TRBJ2-3; abundance: -; CDR3nt: TGTGCCAGCAGCTTCGGTTACGCAGGGAAGCCAGATACGCAGTATTTT; CDR3aa: CASSFGYAGKPDTQYF
v_gene: TRBV9; d_gene: TRBD1; j_gene: TRBJ1-2; abundance: -; CDR3nt: TGTGCCAGCAGCGTAGGGGGACAGGCTAACTATGGCTACACCTTC; CDR3aa: CASSVGGQANYGYTF
v_gene: TRBV30; d_gene: -; j_gene: TRBJ1-2; abundance: once; CDR3nt: TGTGCCTGGATCGACCAGGGGTATGGCTACACCTTC; CDR3aa: CAWIDQGYGYTF
v_gene: TRBV28; d_gene: TRBD2; j_gene: TRBJ2-4; abundance: -; CDR3nt: TGTGCCAGTTGTATCCTAGCGGGAGACCAAAACATTCAGTACTTC; CDR3aa: CASCILAGDQNIQYF
v_gene: TRBV7-3; d_gene: TRBD1; j_gene: TRBJ1-6; abundance: -; CDR3nt: TGTGCCAGCAGACGGGACAGGGCCAGTAATTCACCCCTCCACTTT; CDR3aa: CASRRDRASNSPLHF
v_gene: TRBV9; d_gene: -; j_gene: TRBJ2-1; abundance: -; CDR3nt: TGTGCCAGCAGCGTAGTTAGCCACAATGAGCAGTTCTTC; CDR3aa: CASSVVSHNEQFF
v_gene: TRBV7-2; d_gene: -; j_gene: TRBJ1-2; abundance: -; CDR3nt: TGTGCCAGCAGCCCCGACAGGCCAAACTATGGCTACACCTTC; CDR3aa: CASSPDRPNYGYTF
v_gene: TRBV5-8; d_gene: TRBD2; j_gene: TRBJ2-1; abundance: -; CDR3nt: TGTGCCAGCAGGAGGGGACTAGCGGGGTACAATGAGCAGTTCTTC; CDR3aa: CASRRGLAGYNEQFF
v_gene: TRBV7-7; d_gene: TRBD1; j_gene: TRBJ2-2; abundance: -; CDR3nt: TGTGCCAGCAGCCCCAGCCCCGGGACAGGGTCAACCGGGGAGCTGTTTTTT; CDR3aa: CASSPSPGTGSTGELFF
v_gene: TRBV29-1; d_gene: -; j_gene: TRBJ1-1; abundance: -; CDR3nt: TGCAGCGTTGTGTGGGACATGGCCTCCACTGAAGCTTTCTTT; CDR3aa: CSVVWDMASTEAFF
v_gene: TRBV18; d_gene: TRBD2; j_gene: TRBJ2-2; abundance: few; CDR3nt: TGTGCCAGCTCACCGGGACTAGCTCGAATCACCGGGGAGCTGTTTTTT; CDR3aa: CASSPGLARITGELFF
v_gene: TRBV30; d_gene: TRBD1; j_gene: TRBJ2-2; abundance: once; CDR3nt: TGTGCCTGGAGGGCTAGGGGGCTTAACACCGGGGAGCTGTTTTTT; CDR3aa: CAWRARGLNTGELFF
v_gene: TRBV29-1; d_gene: TRBD1; j_gene: TRBJ2-2; abundance: -; CDR3nt: TGCAGCGTTGAAAAGGGACAGGGAACCGGGGAGCTGTTTTTT; CDR3aa: CSVEKGQGTGELFF
v_gene: TRBV19; d_gene: -; j_gene: TRBJ2-1; abundance: -; CDR3nt: TGTGCCAGTAGTATATCTTCCGGGGTTGAGCAGTTCTTC; CDR3aa: CASSISSGVEQFF
v_gene: TRBV3-1/TRBV3-2; d_gene: -; j_gene: TRBJ1-3; abundance: -; CDR3nt: TGTGCCAGCAGCCAAGATCCCGATTTGCGGGGAAACACCATATATTTT; CDR3aa: CASSQDPDLRGNTIYF